Sequencing of this T cell receptor beta chain was carried out in a study of cytomegalovirus exposure and HLA in healthy donors. Study-level background: The approximately 120 validation repertoires used the same platform as the roughly 700 first-cohort repertoires (as reported by a later analysis).

The V gene's germline CDR1 is SGHDT and CDR2 YYEEEE. The CDR3 has 15 amino acids. Unmatched junction bases numbered 10, after V lost 3 bases and J lost 4 bases. Here immunoSEQ multiplex PCR was the method, and the copy in TCRdb shows in-frame clones only, minus some. The profile shows about 110,000 clones, 70% to 90% of them singletons. The sequenced sample consisted of PBMCs. V gene TRBV5-6 combines with J gene TRBJ2-7; 7 bases match TRBD2. The receptor was derived from a woman aged 18-29 years in good health and CMV-seronegative. The CDR3 here is CASSSGPRGSYEQYF. In nucleotides, the CDR3 is TGTGCCAGCAGCTCAGGGCCGCGGGGGTCTTACGAGCAGTACTTC.